Ten or more counts support the clone carrying this T cell receptor (beta chain). Its antigen is as yet unknown. The data originate from a study of human T cells and chemical hapten exposure. Study-wide background: TCR yields per sample varied mostly from small pooled library volume differences. Study findings and constraints: No shift was seen in TCRs above 1 in 1000 frequency with DPC sensitization.

It was the library that attached unique molecular identifiers to individual cDNA molecules. In the authors' methods: Sequenced samples showed a median of around 93,000 TCRs each, with counts running from around 25,000 to 690,000. TCRdb analysed the reads with MiXCR anew, one entry per CDR3 protein. Clone size and V and J calls follow TCRdb, not the original study. Altogether about 120,000 distinct CDR3 sequences are present, 8.5% being singletons, with the ten largest covering 1.3% to 1.5%. Before extraction, the whole blood was not fractionated, and total RNA was taken from it. From germline, CDR1 is DFQATT and CDR2 SNEGSKA (reference sequence). The ends were cut back, 0 bases at V and 6 bases at J, with 11 bases in the middle. The CDR3 runs to 14 residues.

The rearrangement links TRBV20-1 to TRBJ1-4; possible D gene TRBD1, 5 bases. The TCR was taken from a human donor in good health. Some clones in this sample may be carry-over from other donors' samples. Sequencing input: whole blood. The CDR3 nucleotides read TGCAGTGCTAGAGACCCGAGCAGGGATGAAAAACTGTTTTTT. As protein: CSARDPSRDEKLFF.